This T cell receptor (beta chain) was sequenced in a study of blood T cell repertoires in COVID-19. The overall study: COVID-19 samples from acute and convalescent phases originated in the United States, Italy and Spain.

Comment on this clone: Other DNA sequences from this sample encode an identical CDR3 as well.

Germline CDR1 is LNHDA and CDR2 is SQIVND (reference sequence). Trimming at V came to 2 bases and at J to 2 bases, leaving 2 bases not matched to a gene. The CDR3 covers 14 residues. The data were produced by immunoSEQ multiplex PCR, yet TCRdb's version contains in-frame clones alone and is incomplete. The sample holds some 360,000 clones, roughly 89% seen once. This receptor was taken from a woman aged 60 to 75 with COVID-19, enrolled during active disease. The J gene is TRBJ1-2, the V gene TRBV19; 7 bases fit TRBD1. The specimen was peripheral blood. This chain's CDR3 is CASSITGVNYGYTF. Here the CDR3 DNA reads TGTGCCAGTAGTATAACAGGGGTGAACTATGGCTACACCTTC.